This T cell receptor (beta chain) was observed in a study of OX40 agonist ivuxolimab in advanced cancers. On the study more broadly: The drug used for patients, ivuxolimab, was an agonistic anti-OX40 (CD134) antibody. General study results and limits: Clones of CD4+ and CD8+ blood T cells grew by week 6 at doses of 0.1 to 3.0 mg/kg. Low normalized T-cell clonal expansion also characterized some of the nonresponders. Averaging showed that CD8+ T cells had more expanded clones than CD4+ did.

The method was immunoSEQ multiplex PCR; TCRdb's version includes in-frame clones alone and lacks a portion of them. The table shows approximately 70,000 clones, with roughly 86% occurring only once. In regard to this clone: Its antigen is as yet unknown.

The germline V gene encodes CDR1 SGHTA and CDR2 FQGNSA. V lost 5 bases, J lost 10 bases, and 9 bases lay in between. This CDR3 contains 11 residues. Sequencing was performed on CD4+ or CD8+ T cells sorted from blood, taken in a trial of the OX40 agonist ivuxolimab. This TCR was recovered from an adult with an advanced solid tumor such as melanoma, head and neck, liver or kidney cancer. V gene TRBV7-2 combines with J gene TRBJ2-1; D remains ambiguous. CDR3 nucleotide sequence: TGTGCCAGCAGCCCCTCGTGGGAGCAGTTCTTC. As protein: CASSPSWEQFF. Full variable domain (outside the CDR3, taken from reference TRBV7-2 and TRBJ2-1): GAGVSQSPSNKVTEKGKDVELRCDPISGHTALYWYRQSLGQGLEFLIYFQGNSAPDKSGLPSDRFSAERTGGSVSTLTIQRTQQEDSAVYLCASSPSWEQFFGPGTRLTVL.